Each of the 18 T cell receptor beta chains below was sequenced from the same sample in a study of blood T cell repertoires in COVID-19. TCRdb's copy holds only in-frame clones and misses some; the assay was immunoSEQ multiplex PCR. Of around 120,000 clones detected, about 86% appear once; the ten largest clones hold 7.9%. The sequenced sample was peripheral blood. These receptors all come from a man between 65 and 85 years old who had recovered from COVID-19.

This chain joins TRBV7-2 and TRBJ1-1; 9 positions agree with TRBD1. The germline V gene encodes CDR1 SGHTA and CDR2 FQGNSA. The CDR3 length is 14 residues. The junction had 5 bases not matched to a gene; V was cut back by 5 bases and J by 4 bases. The CDR3 protein is CASSLDRGGTEAFF. The DNA for the CDR3 is TGTGCCAGCAGCCTGGACAGGGGTGGCACTGAAGCTTTCTTT.

The chain couples TRBV7-2 to TRBJ2-1, with 12 bases aligning to TRBD2. Germline CDR1 reads SGHTA; CDR2 reads FQGNSA. The CDR3 sequence is 15 residues long. J was trimmed by 15 bases and V by 5 bases; bases with no gene match: 14. CDR3 sequence (DNA): TGTGCCAGCAGCCTAGAGGGATCTAGCGGGAGGGGTCTGTTCTTC. It is translated as CASSLEGSSGRGLFF.

This chain connects TRBV6-6 to TRBJ1-2; perhaps TRBD1 as D (6 bases). Germline V gives CDR1 MNHNY, CDR2 SVGAGI (reference sequence). Trimming removed 5 bases at V and 4 bases at J, with 8 bases between. The CDR3 has 12 amino acids. The CDR3, as DNA: TGTGCCAGCAGTAGGGGGATCTATGGCTACACCTTC. This gives the protein CASSRGIYGYTF.

This clone was recorded only once. This chain joins TRBV2 and TRBJ2-3, with D uncertain. V was clipped by 4 bases and J by 0 bases, with 8 bases between them. Per the germline V gene, CDR1 is SNHLY and CDR2 is FYNNEI. This CDR3 is built from 14 residues. The CDR3 DNA follows: TGTGCCAGCAGTGTTAGTACTAGCACAGATACGCAGTATTTT. Encoded protein: CASSVSTSTDTQYF.

This chain links TRBV5-6 with TRBJ2-7; TRBD1 matches 11 bases. CDR3 length equals 16 residues. The germline V gene encodes CDR1 SGHDT and CDR2 YYEEEE. After removal of 3 bases from V and 3 bases from J, the junction contained 8 bases not matched to a gene. Here the CDR3 DNA reads TGTGCCAGCAGCTCCGGTTGGACAGGGGGCATCTACGAGCAGTACTTC. Protein product: CASSSGWTGGIYEQYF.

The rearrangement joins TRBV7-6 to TRBJ2-2; TRBD2 matches 8 bases. V shed 4 bases, J shed 1 base, and the junction held 5 bases outside the gene matches. This CDR3 spans 16 amino acids. Germline V lookup: CDR1 SGHVS, CDR2 FNYEAQ. CDR3 sequence reads: CASSSGGALNTGELFF. The CDR3 DNA reads TGTGCCAGCAGCTCCGGGGGGGCCCTGAACACCGGGGAGCTGTTTTTT.

The chain joins TRBV19 to TRBJ2-7; D remains unclear. Trimming removed 6 bases from V and 2 bases from J, with 14 bases in between. The CDR3 sequence is 14 residues long. Looked up from germline, CDR1 is LNHDA and CDR2 is SQIVND (reference sequence). CDR3: CASRAETSPYEQYF. In nucleotides, the CDR3 is TGTGCCAGTAGGGCCGAAACGTCTCCCTACGAGCAGTACTTC.

CDR3 in DNA: TGTGCCAGCAGTTTTGTCCTCTCTGGAAACACCATATATTTT. Amino acids: CASSFVLSGNTIYF. This chain connects TRBV28 to TRBJ1-3; D remains ambiguous. The CDR3 is made up of 14 amino acids. The germline gives CDR1 MDHEN, CDR2 SYDVKM. Trimming pared 3 bases from V and 0 bases from J, leaving 6 bases between. Using reference TRBV28 and TRBJ1-3 for the parts outside the CDR3, the full variable domain is DVKVTQSSRYLVKRTGEKVFLECVQDMDHENMFWYRQDPGLGLRLIYFSYDVKMKEKGDIPEGYSVSREKKERFSLILESASTNQTSMYLCASSFVLSGNTIYFGEGSWLTVV.

V gene TRBV6-6 combines with J gene TRBJ1-5; possible D gene TRBD1, 5 bases. The V end lost 2 bases, the J end lost 6 bases, and 17 bases lay between the germline ends. This CDR3 spans 16 amino acids. Germline V gene data show CDR1 as MNHNY and CDR2 as SVGAGI (reference sequence). CDR3 nucleotide sequence: TGTGCCAGCAGTTACATCTCGGGGGGAGGCGGTCAGCCCCAGCATTTT. This encodes CASSYISGGGGQPQHF.

V usage is TRBV7-3 and J usage is TRBJ2-1, with 8 nucleotides matching TRBD1. CDR3 length: 15 residues. Germline V gene data show CDR1 as SGHTA and CDR2 as FQGTGA. The V and J ends lost 2 bases and 3 bases, in that order; junction bases with no gene match: 3. CDR3 sequence (DNA): TGTGCCAGCAGCTTACAGGGGGCCAACTACAATGAGCAGTTCTTC. This translates into CASSLQGANYNEQFF.

This clone was counted only a few times. The V and J genes are TRBV12-5 and TRBJ1-1; 9 nucleotides line up with TRBD1. The germline V gene has CDR1 LGHNT and CDR2 FRNRAP. The CDR3 sequence is 14 residues long. With V trimmed by 5 bases and J by 6 bases, 7 bases remained unmatched. The CDR3 reads CASGDPTGGSEAFF. In DNA, the CDR3 is TGTGCTAGTGGTGACCCGACAGGGGGTTCTGAAGCTTTCTTT.

V usage is TRBV27 and J usage is TRBJ2-6, with 8 nucleotides matching TRBD1. The ends lost 3 bases at V and 0 bases at J; junction bases unmatched: 16. Germline V gene data show CDR1 as MNHEY and CDR2 as SMNVEV (reference sequence). The CDR3 runs to 21 residues. The CDR3 nucleotides read TGTGCCAGCAGTTTTGAGGGACAGGTTTCTCTAACCCACTCTGGGGCCAACGTCCTGACTTTC. Residues: CASSFEGQVSLTHSGANVLTF.

The gene calls are TRBV9 and TRBJ2-5; D unresolved. Trimming shortened V by 4 bases and J by 2 bases, and 12 bases separated the two germline ends. In germline, CDR1 is SGDLS, CDR2 YYNGEE. The CDR3 is 14 residues long. CDR3 DNA sequence: TGTGCCAGCAGCCCCCGACTGGATCAAGAGACCCAGTACTTC. It yields the protein CASSPRLDQETQYF.

V and J are TRBV6-6 and TRBJ1-1; 9 bases map to TRBD1. The CDR3 is 15 residues long. J gave up 5 bases and V 2 bases, and 6 bases lay outside the gene matches. Germline V lookup: CDR1 MNHNY, CDR2 SVGAGI (reference sequence). For the CDR3, the DNA is TGTGCCAGCAGTTACGGGACAGGGACGGAGACTGAAGCTTTCTTT. This sequence encodes CASSYGTGTETEAFF.

The CDR3 is CASSPRTGSASGNTIYF. The DNA of the CDR3 is TGTGCCAGCAGCCCGAGGACAGGGTCTGCTTCTGGAAACACCATATATTTT. V and J are TRBV7-8 and TRBJ1-3, with 8 bases fitting TRBD1. Germline CDR1 and CDR2: SGHVS and FQNEAQ. The CDR3 consists of 17 residues. Unmatched junction bases numbered 10, after V lost 5 bases and J lost 1 base.

V usage is TRBV6-5 and J usage is TRBJ1-2; possible D gene TRBD1, 6 bases. CDR1 and CDR2 (germline): MNHEY, SVGAGI. V lost 6 bases and J 4 bases, leaving 18 bases between the germline ends. The CDR3 spans 15 residues. This CDR3 is CASSPRQGGGYGYTF. The CDR3 nucleotides are TGTGCCAGCAGCCCCCGCCAGGGAGGGGGCTATGGCTACACCTTC.

This chain joins TRBV5-5 and TRBJ2-4, with 7 bases that match TRBD1. V gave up 5 bases and J gave up 3 bases; unmatched junction bases: 8. The CDR3 contains 15 residues. CDR1 and CDR2 from the germline V gene are SGHKS and YYEKEE (reference sequence). DNA of the CDR3: TGTGCCAGCAGATCGACAGGGACGGGCAAAAACATTCAGTACTTC. As protein: CASRSTGTGKNIQYF.

The J gene is TRBJ1-3, the V gene TRBV5-1; the D is unclear. Germline V gene sequence: CDR1 SGHRS, CDR2 YFSETQ. Trimming cost V 4 bases and J 2 bases, with 13 bases left between them. CDR3 length: 15 amino acids. The CDR3 sequence: CASSRTRATGNTIYF. In DNA form, the CDR3 reads TGCGCCAGCAGCAGGACGCGGGCCACTGGAAACACCATATATTTT.